Sequencing of this TCR beta chain was carried out in a study of post-analysis software for immune sequencing data. Regarding the study as a whole: Same-batch samples co-clustered strongly by F measure. Those with multiple sclerosis, the patient group, showed significantly lower normalized Chao1 diversity than controls. TRBV5-6, TRBV5-1 and TRBV20-1 belonged to a set of roughly five TRBV segments that were more frequent in patients than controls.

Losses at the gene ends were 8 bases for V and 9 bases for J; bases not matched to a gene: 20. This CDR3 has 17 residues. Germline V gene data show CDR1 as MNHEY and CDR2 as SMNVEV (reference sequence). The library was made from cDNA and included unique molecular identifiers. There were roughly 0.95 to 10 million T cells, and roughly 0.5 million cDNA molecules came from them. TCRdb redid the calling of the PCR reads with MiXCR, one entry per CDR3 protein. The sample carries 450,000 to 700,000 distinct CDR3 sequences, around 47% recorded once. This clonotype came up a few times. Its antigen remains unknown.

This chain joins TRBV27 and TRBJ2-1; 9 bases match TRBD1. The sample taken for sequencing was blood. The sequence was collected from a girl between 10 and 17 years old with multiple sclerosis. The DNA for the CDR3 is TGTGCCAGCCTACCTATACCTCGGGACAGGGAAGTCGGTGAGCAGTTCTTC. It codes for CASLPIPRDREVGEQFF.